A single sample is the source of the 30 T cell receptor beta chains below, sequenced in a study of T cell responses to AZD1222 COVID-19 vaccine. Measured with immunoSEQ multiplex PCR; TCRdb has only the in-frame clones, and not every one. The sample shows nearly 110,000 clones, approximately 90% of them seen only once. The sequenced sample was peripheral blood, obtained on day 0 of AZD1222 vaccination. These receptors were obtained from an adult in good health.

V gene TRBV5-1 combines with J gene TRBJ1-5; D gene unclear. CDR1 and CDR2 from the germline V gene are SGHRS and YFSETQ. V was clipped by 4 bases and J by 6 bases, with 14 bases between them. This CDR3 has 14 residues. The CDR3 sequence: CASSERDLSQPQHF. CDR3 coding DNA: TGCGCCAGCAGCGAAAGGGATTTAAGTCAGCCCCAGCATTTT.

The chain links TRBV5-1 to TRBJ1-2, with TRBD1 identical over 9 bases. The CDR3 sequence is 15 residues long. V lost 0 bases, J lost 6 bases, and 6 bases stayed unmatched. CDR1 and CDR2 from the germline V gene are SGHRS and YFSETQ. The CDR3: CASSLASDRGDGYTF. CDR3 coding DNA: TGCGCCAGCAGCTTGGCCTCCGACAGGGGGGATGGCTACACCTTC. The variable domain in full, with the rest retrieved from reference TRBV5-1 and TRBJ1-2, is KAGVTQTPRYLIKTRGQQVTLSCSPISGHRSVSWYQQTPGQGLQFLFEYFSETQRNKGNFPGRFSGRQFSNSRSEMNVSTLELGDSALYLCASSLASDRGDGYTFGSGTRLTVV.

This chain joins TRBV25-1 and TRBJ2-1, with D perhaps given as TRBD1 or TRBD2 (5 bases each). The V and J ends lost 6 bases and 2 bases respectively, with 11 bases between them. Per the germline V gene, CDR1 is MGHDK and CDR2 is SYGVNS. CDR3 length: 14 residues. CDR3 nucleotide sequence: TGTGCCAGCAGCGGGACGGCAGCCTACAATGAGCAGTTCTTC. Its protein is CASSGTAAYNEQFF.

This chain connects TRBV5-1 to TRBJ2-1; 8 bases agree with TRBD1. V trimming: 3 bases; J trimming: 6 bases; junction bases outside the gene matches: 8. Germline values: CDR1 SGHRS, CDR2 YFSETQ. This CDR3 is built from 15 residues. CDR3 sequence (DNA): TGCGCCAGCAGCTCGGGACAGGCCATACGCAATGAGCAGTTCTTC. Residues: CASSSGQAIRNEQFF.

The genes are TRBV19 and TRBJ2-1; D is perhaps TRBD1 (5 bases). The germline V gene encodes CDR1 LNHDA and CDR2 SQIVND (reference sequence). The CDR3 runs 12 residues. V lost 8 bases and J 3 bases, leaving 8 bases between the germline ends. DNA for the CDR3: TGTGCCAGTGAGACAGTCTACAATGAGCAGTTCTTC. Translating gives CASETVYNEQFF.

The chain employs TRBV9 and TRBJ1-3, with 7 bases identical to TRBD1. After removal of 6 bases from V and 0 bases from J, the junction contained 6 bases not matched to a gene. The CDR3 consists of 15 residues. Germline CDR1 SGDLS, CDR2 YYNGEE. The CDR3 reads CASTRDSLSGNTIYF. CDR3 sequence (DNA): TGTGCCAGCACCCGGGACAGTCTCTCTGGAAACACCATATATTTT.

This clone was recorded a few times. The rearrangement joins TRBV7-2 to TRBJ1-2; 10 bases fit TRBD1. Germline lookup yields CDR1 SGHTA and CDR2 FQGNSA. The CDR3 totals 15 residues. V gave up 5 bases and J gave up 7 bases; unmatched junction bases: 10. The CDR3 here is CASSQIGQGVVGYTF. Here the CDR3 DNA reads TGTGCCAGCAGCCAGATAGGACAGGGGGTGGTTGGCTACACCTTC.

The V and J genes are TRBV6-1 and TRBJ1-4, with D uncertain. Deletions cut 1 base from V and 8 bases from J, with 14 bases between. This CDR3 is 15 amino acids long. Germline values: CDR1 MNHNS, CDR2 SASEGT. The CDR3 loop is CASSEEPEGSEKLFF. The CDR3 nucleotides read TGTGCCAGCAGTGAAGAACCCGAGGGATCCGAAAAACTGTTTTTT.

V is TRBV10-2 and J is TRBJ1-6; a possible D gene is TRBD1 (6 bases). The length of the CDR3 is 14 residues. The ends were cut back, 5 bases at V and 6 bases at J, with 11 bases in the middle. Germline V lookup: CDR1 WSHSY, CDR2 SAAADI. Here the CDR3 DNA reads TGCGCCAGCAGTAACGGACAGTCTAATTCACCCCTCCACTTT. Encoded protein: CASSNGQSNSPLHF.

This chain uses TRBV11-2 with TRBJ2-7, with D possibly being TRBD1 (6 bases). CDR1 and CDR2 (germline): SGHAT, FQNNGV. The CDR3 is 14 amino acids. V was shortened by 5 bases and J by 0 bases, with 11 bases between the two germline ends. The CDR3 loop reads CASSRTGLSYEQYF. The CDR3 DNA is TGTGCCAGCAGCCGCACAGGGCTCTCCTACGAGCAGTACTTC.

CDR3 sequence: CSASGRGGGYTF. Written as DNA, the CDR3 is TGCAGTGCTAGTGGGAGGGGAGGAGGCTACACCTTC. The chain couples TRBV20-1 to TRBJ1-2; possible D gene TRBD1, 5 bases. CDR3 length: 12 residues. V gave up 3 bases and J gave up 8 bases, with 13 bases separating them. From germline, CDR1 is DFQATT and CDR2 SNEGSKA (reference sequence).

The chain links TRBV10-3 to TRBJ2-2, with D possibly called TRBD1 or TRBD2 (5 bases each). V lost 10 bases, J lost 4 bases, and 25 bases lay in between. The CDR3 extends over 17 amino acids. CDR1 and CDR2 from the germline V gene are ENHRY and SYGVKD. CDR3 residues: CASTKTGAGVGTGELFF. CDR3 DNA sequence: TGTGCCAGTACCAAGACCGGGGCTGGCGTTGGCACCGGGGAGCTGTTTTTT.

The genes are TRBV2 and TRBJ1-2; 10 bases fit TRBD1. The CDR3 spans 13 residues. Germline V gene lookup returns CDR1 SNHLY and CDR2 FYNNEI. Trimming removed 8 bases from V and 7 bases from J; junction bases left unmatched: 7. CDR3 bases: TGTGCCAGCGGGGACAGGGGATCCGCTGGCTACACCTTC. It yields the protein CASGDRGSAGYTF.

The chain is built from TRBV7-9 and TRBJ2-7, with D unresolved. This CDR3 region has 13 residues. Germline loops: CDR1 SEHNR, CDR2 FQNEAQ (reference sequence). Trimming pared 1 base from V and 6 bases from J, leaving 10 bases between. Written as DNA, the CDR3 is TGTGCCAGCAGCTTAGACACAAGTAGCGAGCAGTACTTC. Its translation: CASSLDTSSEQYF.

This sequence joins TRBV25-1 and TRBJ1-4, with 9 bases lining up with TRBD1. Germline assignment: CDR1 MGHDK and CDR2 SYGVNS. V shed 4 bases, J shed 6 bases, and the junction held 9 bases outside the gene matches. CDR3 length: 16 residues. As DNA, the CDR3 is TGTGCCAGCAGTGCCGACCCGGGACAGGGCGATGAAAAACTGTTTTTT. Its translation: CASSADPGQGDEKLFF. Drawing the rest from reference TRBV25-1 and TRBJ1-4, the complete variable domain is EADIYQTPRYLVIGTGKKITLECSQTMGHDKMYWYQQDPGMELHLIHYSYGVNSTEKGDLSSESTVSRIRTEHFPLTLESARPSHTSQYLCASSADPGQGDEKLFFGSGTQLSVL.

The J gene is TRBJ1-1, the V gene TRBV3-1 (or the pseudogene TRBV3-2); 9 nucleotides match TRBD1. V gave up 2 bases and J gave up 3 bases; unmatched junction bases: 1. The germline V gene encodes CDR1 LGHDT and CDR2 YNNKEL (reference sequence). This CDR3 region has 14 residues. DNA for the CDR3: TGTGCCAGCAGCCAACGGACAGGGGACACTGAAGCTTTCTTT. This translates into CASSQRTGDTEAFF.

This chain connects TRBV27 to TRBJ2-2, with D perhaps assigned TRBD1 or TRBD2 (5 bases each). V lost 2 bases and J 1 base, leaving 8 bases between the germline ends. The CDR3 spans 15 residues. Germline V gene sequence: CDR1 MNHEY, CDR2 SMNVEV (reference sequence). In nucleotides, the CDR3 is TGTGCCAGCAGTTTAGGGGCGGGGAACACCGGGGAGCTGTTTTTT. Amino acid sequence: CASSLGAGNTGELFF.

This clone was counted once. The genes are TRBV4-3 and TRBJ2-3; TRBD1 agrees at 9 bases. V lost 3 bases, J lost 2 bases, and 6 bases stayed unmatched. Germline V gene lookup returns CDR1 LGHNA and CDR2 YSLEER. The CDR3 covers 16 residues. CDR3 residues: CASSQTRDRATDTQYF. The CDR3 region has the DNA TGCGCCAGCAGCCAGACGAGGGACAGGGCCACAGATACGCAGTATTTT.

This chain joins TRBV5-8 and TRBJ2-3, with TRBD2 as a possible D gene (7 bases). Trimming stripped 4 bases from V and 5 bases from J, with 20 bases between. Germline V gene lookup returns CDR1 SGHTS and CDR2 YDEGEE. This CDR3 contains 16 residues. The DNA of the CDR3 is TGTGCCAGCAGCCCGGGGACTGGGGGGGCCGGAGATACGCAGTATTTT. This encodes CASSPGTGGAGDTQYF.

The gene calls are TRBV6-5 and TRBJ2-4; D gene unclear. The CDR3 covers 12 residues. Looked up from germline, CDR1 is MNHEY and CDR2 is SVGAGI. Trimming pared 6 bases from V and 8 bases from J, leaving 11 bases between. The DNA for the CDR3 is TGTGCCAGCAGAGACCGGGTCCACATTCAGTACTTC. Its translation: CASRDRVHIQYF.

CDR3 nucleotide sequence: TGCGCCAGCAGTCAATCGAAGGGATTCTACAATGAGCAGTTCTTC. Translating it yields CASSQSKGFYNEQFF. V and J are TRBV23-1 and TRBJ2-1, with unresolved D. TRBV23-1 is labeled an ORF, and its function is uncertain. The CDR3 has 15 residues. V dropped 0 bases and J dropped 3 bases, with 9 bases sitting between them.

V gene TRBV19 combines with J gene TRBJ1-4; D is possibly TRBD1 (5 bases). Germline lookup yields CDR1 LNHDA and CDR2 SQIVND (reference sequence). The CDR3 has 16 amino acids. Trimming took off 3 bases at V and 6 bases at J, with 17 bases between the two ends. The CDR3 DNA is TGTGCCAGTAGTATCCATTATAGGGGCCTTGATGAAAAACTGTTTTTT. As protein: CASSIHYRGLDEKLFF.

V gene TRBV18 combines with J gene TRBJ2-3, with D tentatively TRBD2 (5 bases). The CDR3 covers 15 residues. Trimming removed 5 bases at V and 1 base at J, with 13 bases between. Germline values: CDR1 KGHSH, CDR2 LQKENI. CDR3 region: CASSTDFSRTDTQYF. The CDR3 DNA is TGTGCCAGCTCAACGGACTTTTCTCGCACAGATACGCAGTATTTT.

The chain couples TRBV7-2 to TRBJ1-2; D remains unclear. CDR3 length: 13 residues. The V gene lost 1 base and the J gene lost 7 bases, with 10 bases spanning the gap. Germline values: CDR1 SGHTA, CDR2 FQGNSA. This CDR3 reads CASSLGGSGGYTF. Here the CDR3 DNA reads TGTGCCAGCAGCTTAGGAGGGTCGGGTGGCTACACCTTC.

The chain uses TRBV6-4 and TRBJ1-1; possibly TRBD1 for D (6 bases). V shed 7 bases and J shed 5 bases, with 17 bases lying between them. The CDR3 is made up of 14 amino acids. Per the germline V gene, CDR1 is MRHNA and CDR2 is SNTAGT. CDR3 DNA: TGTGCCAGCAAGCGAGAACAGGGCTCTACTGAAGCTTTCTTT. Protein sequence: CASKREQGSTEAFF.

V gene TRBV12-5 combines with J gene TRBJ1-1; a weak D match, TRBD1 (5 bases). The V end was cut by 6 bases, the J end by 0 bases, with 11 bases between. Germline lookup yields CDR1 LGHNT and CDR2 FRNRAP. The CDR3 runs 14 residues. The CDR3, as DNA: TGTGCTAGTGGGAGGGACGGATTGAACACTGAAGCTTTCTTT. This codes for CASGRDGLNTEAFF. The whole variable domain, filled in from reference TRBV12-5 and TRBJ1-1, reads DARVTQTPRHKVTEMGQEVTMRCQPILGHNTVFWYRQTMMQGLELLAYFRNRAPLDDSGMPKDRFSAEMPDATLATLKIQPSEPRDSAVYFCASGRDGLNTEAFFGQGTRLTVV.

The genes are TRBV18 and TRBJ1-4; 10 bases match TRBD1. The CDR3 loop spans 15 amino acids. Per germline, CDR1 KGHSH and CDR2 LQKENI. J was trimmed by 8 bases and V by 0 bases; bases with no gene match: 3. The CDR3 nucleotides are TGTGCCAGCTCACCACCGGGACAGGGGCGGGAAAAACTGTTTTTT. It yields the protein CASSPPGQGREKLFF.

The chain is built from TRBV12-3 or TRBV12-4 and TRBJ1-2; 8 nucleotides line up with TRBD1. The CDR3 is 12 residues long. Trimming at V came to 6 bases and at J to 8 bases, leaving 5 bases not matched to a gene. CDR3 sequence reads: CASRTGGQGYTF. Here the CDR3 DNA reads TGTGCCAGCAGAACAGGGGGTCAGGGCTACACCTTC.

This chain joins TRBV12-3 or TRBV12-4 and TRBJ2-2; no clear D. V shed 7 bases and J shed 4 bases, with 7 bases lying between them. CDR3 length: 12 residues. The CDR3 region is CASKVFTGELFF. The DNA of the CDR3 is TGTGCCAGCAAAGTATTCACCGGGGAGCTGTTTTTT.

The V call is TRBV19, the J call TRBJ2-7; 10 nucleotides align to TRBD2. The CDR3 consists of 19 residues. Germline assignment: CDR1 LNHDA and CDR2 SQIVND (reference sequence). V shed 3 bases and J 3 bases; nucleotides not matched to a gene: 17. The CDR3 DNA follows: TGTGCCAGTAGTATTTCTATTCGAGCTAGCGGGAGATCGGGCTACGAGCAGTACTTC. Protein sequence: CASSISIRASGRSGYEQYF.